This T cell receptor beta chain was retrieved from a study of blood T cell repertoires in COVID-19. Background on the study: Sample material is recorded as cDNA or gDNA derived from T cells, B-cell-depleted T cells, or PBMCs.

This clone has just one count. Per the study methods: Reference gene primer amplification gave nucleated cell count estimates. The data were produced by immunoSEQ multiplex PCR, yet TCRdb's version contains in-frame clones alone and is incomplete. The V and J calls and clone size were taken over from that table, and D and trimming were inferred from the DNA. The sample consists of about 340,000 clones, 65% to 85% of them appearing once. The V and J ends lost 2 bases and 8 bases respectively, with 15 bases between them. The CDR3 is 14 residues long. Germline CDR1 SQVTM, CDR2 ANQGSEA. V is TRBV29-1 and J is TRBJ1-4; weak D call: TRBD1 (5 bases). The material sequenced was peripheral blood. The sequence was obtained from a man aged 30 to 45 with active or convalescent COVID-19. The CDR3 DNA sequence: TGCAGCGTTGAATTCGGGCAGGGAGGGGAAAAACTGTTTTTT. Translated: CSVEFGQGGEKLFF.